This TCR beta chain was observed in a study of beta chain features in type 1 diabetes. Study results and caveats: Across all four CD4+ subsets, people with type 1 diabetes showed modestly shorter TCRB CDR3s.

Expressed TCRB transcripts were sequenced because the entire RNA isolate underwent reverse transcription. Naive, central memory and regulatory T cell samples yielded some 3.9 million reads on average. Libraries were prepared by immunoSEQ multiplex PCR; TCRdb keeps only in-frame clonotypes and omits some of them. This table has about 640,000 clones, about an eighth appearing once. In regard to this clone: The antigen is unknown.

V lost 1 base and J lost 4, with 10 bases in between. The CDR3 is 15 amino acids. CDR1 is SGHTA, CDR2 FQGNSA, per germline. The receptor's source is a man aged 25-45 years with type 1 diabetes. Sequencing was performed on naive CD4+ T cells from blood. The chain combines TRBV7-2 with TRBJ2-2; perhaps TRBD2 as D (5 bases). CDR3 in amino acids: CASSLGAEGTGELFF. CDR3 bases: TGTGCCAGCAGCTTAGGGGCCGAGGGCACCGGGGAGCTGTTTTTT.